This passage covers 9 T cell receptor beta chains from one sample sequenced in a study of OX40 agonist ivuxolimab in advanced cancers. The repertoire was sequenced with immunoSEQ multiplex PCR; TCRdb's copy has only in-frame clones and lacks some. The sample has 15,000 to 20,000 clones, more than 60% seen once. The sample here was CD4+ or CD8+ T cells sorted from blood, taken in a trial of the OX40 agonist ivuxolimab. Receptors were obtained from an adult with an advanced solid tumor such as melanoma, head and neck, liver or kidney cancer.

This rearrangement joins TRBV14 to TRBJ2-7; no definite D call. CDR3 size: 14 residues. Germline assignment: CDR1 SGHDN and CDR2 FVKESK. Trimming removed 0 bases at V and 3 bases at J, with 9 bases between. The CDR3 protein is CASSQEYPSYEQYF. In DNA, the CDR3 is TGTGCCAGCAGCCAAGAATATCCGAGCTACGAGCAGTACTTC.

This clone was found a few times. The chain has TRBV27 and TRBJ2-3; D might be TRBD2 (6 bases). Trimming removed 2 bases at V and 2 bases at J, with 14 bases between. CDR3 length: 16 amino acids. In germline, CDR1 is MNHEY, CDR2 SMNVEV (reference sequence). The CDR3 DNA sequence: TGTGCCAGCAGTTTAGCCGTAGGGAGGTACACAGATACGCAGTATTTT. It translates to CASSLAVGRYTDTQYF.

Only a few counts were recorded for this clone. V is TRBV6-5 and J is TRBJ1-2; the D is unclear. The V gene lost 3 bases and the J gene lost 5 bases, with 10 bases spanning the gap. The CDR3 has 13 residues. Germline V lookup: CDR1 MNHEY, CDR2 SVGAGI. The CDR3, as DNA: TGTGCCAGCAGTTATTCCCTAGGGTATGGCTACACCTTC. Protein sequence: CASSYSLGYGYTF.

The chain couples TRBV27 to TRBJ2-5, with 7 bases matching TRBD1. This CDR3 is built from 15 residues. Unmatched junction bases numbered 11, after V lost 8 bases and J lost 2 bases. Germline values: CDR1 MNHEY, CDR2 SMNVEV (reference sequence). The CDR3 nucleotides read TGTGCCAGCCTCGGCTACCGGGACAGACAAGAGACCCAGTACTTC. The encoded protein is CASLGYRDRQETQYF.

In DNA form, the CDR3 reads TGCGCCAGCAGCGGGAACACTGAAGCTTTCTTT. Translating gives CASSGNTEAFF. The chain combines TRBV5-1 with TRBJ1-1; D uncertain. With 4 bases removed from V and 1 base from J, the gap between germline ends came to 2 bases. The CDR3 is made up of 11 amino acids. CDR1 and CDR2 (germline): SGHRS, YFSETQ.

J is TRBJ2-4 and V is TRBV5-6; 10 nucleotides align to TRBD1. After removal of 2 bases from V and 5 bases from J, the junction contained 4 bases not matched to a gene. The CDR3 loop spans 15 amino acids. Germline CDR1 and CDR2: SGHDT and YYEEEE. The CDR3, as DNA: TGTGCCAGCAGCTTCCTTGGACAGGGGGAAAACATTCAGTACTTC. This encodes CASSFLGQGENIQYF.

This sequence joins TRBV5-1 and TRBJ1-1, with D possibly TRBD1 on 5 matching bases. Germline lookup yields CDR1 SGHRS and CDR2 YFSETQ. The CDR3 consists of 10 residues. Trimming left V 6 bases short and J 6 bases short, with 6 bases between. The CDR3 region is CASTGAEAFF. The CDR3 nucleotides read TGCGCCAGCACGGGGGCTGAAGCTTTCTTT.

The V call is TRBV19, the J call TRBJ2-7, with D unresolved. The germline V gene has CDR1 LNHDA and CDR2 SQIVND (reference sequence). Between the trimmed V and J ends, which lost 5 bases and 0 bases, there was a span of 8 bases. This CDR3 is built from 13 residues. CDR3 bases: TGTGCCAGTAGTGAGGCATCCTCCTACGAGCAGTACTTC. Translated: CASSEASSYEQYF.

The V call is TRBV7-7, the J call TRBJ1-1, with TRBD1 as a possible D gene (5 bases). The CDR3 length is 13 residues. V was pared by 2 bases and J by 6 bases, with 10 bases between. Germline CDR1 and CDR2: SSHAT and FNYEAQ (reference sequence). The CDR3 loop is CASSLQWGAEAFF. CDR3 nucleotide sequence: TGTGCCAGCAGCTTACAGTGGGGCGCTGAAGCTTTCTTT.